This T cell receptor beta chain came from a study of metastatic and nonmetastatic thyroid tumors. About the research overall: A comparison of repertoires was made across blood and tumor or nodule tissue from malignant and benign thyroid patients.

This clone was detected many times. What it binds is not known. Nobody among the patients had been given any treatment before thyroid surgery. Per the original data handling: Construction of a distant-metastasis classifier for papillary thyroid cancer relied on CDR3 differences across clinicopathological groups. TCRdb reanalyzed the PCR reads with MiXCR. TCRdb, rather than the study authors, made the V and J calls. The sample holds 30,000 to 40,000 clones, over 12% seen once. The CDR3 is 16 amino acids. Germline-derived CDR1 and CDR2 are MNHEY and SMNVEV (reference sequence). Trimming at V came to 5 bases and at J to 5 bases, leaving 12 bases not matched to a gene. Broader study findings: As reported, TCR beta diversity in blood and tumor was significantly higher in malignant thyroid tumors than in benign nodules.

The chain recombines TRBV27 with TRBJ1-2; 9 nucleotides line up with TRBD1. The source material was blood. The origin of this receptor is a male donor with papillary thyroid cancer or a benign thyroid nodule (not recorded which). Some clones in this sample may be carry-over from other donors' samples. Here the CDR3 reads CASSEGDRAGGYGYTF. The CDR3 DNA is TGTGCCAGCAGTGAGGGGGACAGGGCCGGTGGGTATGGCTACACCTTC.